These 8 T cell receptor beta chains share one sample of origin, sequenced in a study of blood T cells in healthy people across ages. The second PCR ran roughly 6 to 12 cycles with a sample-barcoded 5' primer and J-beta primers. TCRdb passed the 5' RACE reads through MiXCR, listing each CDR3 protein once. The table records around 990,000 distinct CDR3 sequences, 35% to 45% of them present only once. The sample was blood. Every receptor here comes from a man aged 18 to 30 in good health.

This clonotype occurred a few times. The V and J genes are TRBV6-6 and TRBJ2-3; tentative D call: TRBD1 (5 bases). The V gene lost 0 bases and the J gene lost 3 bases, with 7 bases spanning the gap. This CDR3 has 14 residues. Germline lookup yields CDR1 MNHNY and CDR2 SVGAGI (reference sequence). CDR3 in DNA: TGTGCCAGCAGTTACTCGCGGACAACAGATACGCAGTATTTT. It encodes CASSYSRTTDTQYF.

This clonotype was counted a few times. The chain uses TRBV2 and TRBJ1-2; D is unclear. The CDR3 spans 13 residues. Between the trimmed V and J ends, which lost 7 bases and 3 bases, there was a span of 12 bases. Germline-derived CDR1 and CDR2 are SNHLY and FYNNEI. The CDR3 nucleotides read TGTGCCAGCACCACCCGGCGGTACTATGGCTACACCTTC. Translating it yields CASTTRRYYGYTF.

The table lists this clonotype with a few counts. The chain combines TRBV7-2 with TRBJ2-3; no reliable D call. V was cut by 5 bases and J by 5 bases, with 11 bases left in between. CDR1 is SGHTA and CDR2 is FQGNSA in the germline V gene. This CDR3 has 13 amino acids. The CDR3 region is CASSEAHLDTQYF. The CDR3 nucleotides are TGTGCCAGCAGCGAAGCCCATTTAGATACGCAGTATTTT.

This clonotype was seen a handful of times. The genes are TRBV7-2 and TRBJ1-2, with 8 bases lining up with TRBD1. CDR1 is SGHTA and CDR2 is FQGNSA in the germline V gene. The J segment lost 5 bases and the V segment lost 5 bases, leaving 7 bases of the junction unmatched. This CDR3 is built from 14 residues. The CDR3 region has the DNA TGTGCCAGCAGCGCGACAGGGGCGAAGTATGGCTACACCTTC. It specifies CASSATGAKYGYTF.

Concerning this clonotype itself: The junction and the germline gene differ at one end; a read error may be behind it. The chain couples TRBV6-6 to TRBJ1-4; D ambiguous. In germline, CDR1 is MNHNY, CDR2 SVGAGI (reference sequence). The CDR3 sequence is 12 residues long. Here the CDR3 reads CAIGRSGEKPFF. CDR3 bases: TGTGCCATAGGACGTTCTGGGGAAAAACCGTTTTTT.

There are many counts of this clonotype. The V call is TRBV4-3, the J call TRBJ2-3; D may be TRBD1 or TRBD2 (5 bases each). The CDR3 is made up of 16 amino acids. Germline loops: CDR1 LGHNA, CDR2 YSLEER. Trimming shortened V by 1 base and J by 5 bases, and 16 bases separated the two germline ends. CDR3 bases: TGCGCCAGCAGCCAAGGACTACTTGAGGGGAGAGATACGCAGTATTTT. Encoded protein: CASSQGLLEGRDTQYF.

V is TRBV2 and J is TRBJ2-7; 7 bases fit TRBD1. The ends lost 5 bases at V and 2 bases at J; junction bases unmatched: 6. Per the germline V gene, CDR1 is SNHLY and CDR2 is FYNNEI. The CDR3 sequence is 14 residues long. The CDR3 DNA is TGTGCCAGCAGTACAGACAGGGCTACCTACGAGCAGTACTTC. Its protein is CASSTDRATYEQYF.

The chain carries TRBV2 and TRBJ2-7; D is unresolved. This CDR3 has 15 residues. The germline CDR1 and CDR2 sequences are SNHLY and FYNNEI. Deletions cut 6 bases from V and 0 bases from J, with 15 bases between. The CDR3 nucleotides read TGTGCCAGCAGCCCCCAATGGGTAAACTCCTACGAGCAGTACTTC. It specifies CASSPQWVNSYEQYF.